This T cell receptor (beta chain) is from a study of cytomegalovirus exposure and HLA in healthy donors. Study-level results: In a later analysis, specific HLA alleles were associated with 15,000 to 20,000 TCR beta sequences at a 0.05 false discovery rate.

A note on this clone: Its antigen is unidentified.

PCR used 60 Vbeta primers and 13 Jbeta primers. This table comes from immunoSEQ multiplex PCR, and its TCRdb copy is limited to in-frame clones, with some not included. This repertoire shows about 160,000 clones, 60% to 80% found once; its top ten account for approximately 4.6%. The V gene's germline CDR1 is SGDLS and CDR2 YYNGEE. V gave up 6 bases and J gave up 0 bases, with 10 bases separating them. This CDR3 is 14 amino acids long. Material: PBMCs. The receptor was isolated from a man between 18 and 29 years old in good health and CMV-seropositive. V usage is TRBV9 and J usage is TRBJ2-4, with no clear D. CDR3 in amino acids: CASTPELAKNIQYF. The CDR3, as DNA: TGTGCCAGCACCCCCGAGTTAGCCAAAAACATTCAGTACTTC.